The 20 T cell receptor beta chains given below trace back to one sample, sequenced in a study of T cells in women clearing cervical HPV infection. The method was immunoSEQ multiplex PCR; TCRdb's version includes in-frame clones alone and lacks a portion of them. The sample has 40,000 to 60,000 clones. Source material: blood buffy coat. Receptor source: a woman between 18 and 70 years old with a cervical HPV16 infection that either progressed to CIN3+ or cleared (not recorded which).

About this clone: The read stops 3 residues short of the end of the CDR3; the missing end is completed from the germline J gene. The chain carries TRBV2 and TRBJ2-3, with D perhaps TRBD2 (6 bases). V was pared by 8 bases and J by 0 bases, with 15 bases between. CDR3 length: 15 residues. Germline CDR1 SNHLY, CDR2 FYNNEI. The DNA read from the CDR3 is TGTGCCAGCTGCGGGGCGTTCTTTAGCACAGATACG. Protein: CASCGAFFSTDT. The full CDR3 sequence reads CASCGAFFSTDTQYF. Drawing the rest from reference TRBV2 and TRBJ2-3, the complete variable domain is EPEVTQTPSHQVTQMGQEVILRCVPISNHLYFYWYRQILGQKVEFLVSFYNNEISEKSEIFDDQFSVERPDGSNFTLKIRSTKLEDSAMYFCASCGAFFSTDTQYFGPGTRLTVL.

On this clone itself: The CDR3 end falls 3 residues outside the read, so it is completed with the germline J gene. J is TRBJ2-2 and V is TRBV20-1; a weak D match, TRBD1 (6 bases). CDR1 is DFQATT, CDR2 SNEGSKA, per germline (reference sequence). This CDR3 contains 13 residues. The CDR3 DNA, read in part, is TGCAGTGCTAAAGGGGGTCCTAATGAAAAG. This translates into CSAKGGPNEK. The full CDR3 protein reads CSAKGGPNEKLFF.

In regard to this clone: The read halts 3 residues ahead of the CDR3 end, with the missing end drawn from the germline J gene. The rearrangement joins TRBV13 to TRBJ2-2; 9 positions agree with TRBD1. This CDR3 is 20 amino acids long. CDR1 and CDR2 from the germline V gene are PRHDT and FYEKMQ (reference sequence). The sequenced part of the CDR3 DNA is TGTGCCAGCAGCCGAGGGACAGGGTTTGGTCCTCTTTCTGGGGCCAACGTG. Translating gives CASSRGTGFGPLSGANV. The whole CDR3 protein reads CASSRGTGFGPLSGANVLFF.

On this clone: The observed sequence ends 3 residues before the CDR3 terminus, with the missing tail filled in from the germline J gene. The chain combines TRBV6-1 with TRBJ1-6; D is ambiguous. The CDR3 totals 12 residues. CDR1 is MNHNS, CDR2 SASEGT, per germline. The CDR3 loop is CASSGHQSALHF. Partial CDR3 DNA: TGTGCCAGCAGTGGACACCAGTCAGCC.

Comment on this clone: The read is 3 residues too short to cover the CDR3 end, so that end is filled in from the germline J gene. The rearrangement links TRBV6-1 to TRBJ2-7; 7 bases line up with TRBD1. Unmatched junction bases numbered 14, after V lost 0 bases and J lost 0 bases. Germline V gene data show CDR1 as MNHNS and CDR2 as SASEGT. This CDR3 spans 19 amino acids. CDR3 amino acids: CASSEAEGAIGTISYEQYF. CDR3 bases read: TGTGCCAGCAGTGAAGCCGAGGGGGCGATTGGAACCATCTCCTACGAG.

Regarding this clone: At one of its ends the junction is not consistent with the germline gene, which may arise from a read error. The read terminates 3 residues before the CDR3 end, so the remaining end is supplied by the germline J gene. This specimen includes other DNA sequences encoding the same CDR3. V usage is TRBV10-3 and J usage is TRBJ1-3; maybe TRBD1 (5 bases). The CDR3 is 17 residues long. The germline CDR1 and CDR2 sequences are ENHRY and SYGVKD. The part of the CDR3 DNA that was read is TGTGCCATAGGGTCCAGGGAAGTAGGTTTCTCTGGAAACACG. This codes for CAIGSREVGFSGNT. The full CDR3 reads CAIGSREVGFSGNTIYF.

CDR3 sequence reads: CASSLAVGAGGSDTQYF. CDR3 bases read: TGCGCCAGCAGCTTGGCCGTTGGGGCAGGGGGGTCAGATACG. The chain joins TRBV5-1 to TRBJ2-3; D is perhaps TRBD1 (7 bases). The CDR3 goes on 3 residues after the read ends, and that part is filled in from the germline J gene. The CDR3 is 17 residues long. The V gene's germline CDR1 is SGHRS and CDR2 YFSETQ. V dropped 0 bases and J dropped 4 bases, with 18 bases sitting between them.

A note on this clone: The CDR3 end falls 3 residues outside the read, so it is completed with the germline J gene. V usage is TRBV10-2 and J usage is TRBJ1-2; 8 bases match TRBD1. The germline V gene encodes CDR1 WSHSY and CDR2 SAAADI. V lost 2 bases, J lost 5 bases, and 1 base stayed unmatched. This CDR3 comprises 13 residues. CDR3 DNA, as far as it was read: TGCGCCAGCAGTGAGACAGGGGGATATGGC. Protein product: CASSETGGYG. Given in full, the CDR3 is CASSETGGYGYTF.

Details on this clone: Coverage ceases 3 residues before the CDR3 finishes, and the germline J gene fills in the end. The chain is built from TRBV6-1 and TRBJ2-1, with D possibly being TRBD1 or TRBD2 (5 bases each). V lost 4 bases to trimming and J lost 7 bases, with 11 bases between them. The CDR3 has 13 residues. The V gene's germline CDR1 is MNHNS and CDR2 SASEGT. This CDR3 is CASSVLRGNEQFF. CDR3 DNA (partial): TGTGCCAGCAGTGTGTTGAGGGGTAATGAG.

With regard to this clone: The CDR3 goes on 3 residues after the read ends, and that part is filled in from the germline J gene. This chain joins TRBV11-2 and TRBJ1-6; D remains ambiguous. Germline assignment: CDR1 SGHAT and CDR2 FQNNGV. V was cut by 1 base and J by 7 bases, with 8 bases left in between. The CDR3 has 14 amino acids. CDR3 bases read: TGTGCCAGCAGCTTAGGTTTGGGCAATTCACCC. Its translation is CASSLGLGNSP. Given in full, the CDR3 is CASSLGLGNSPLHF.

Details on this clone: The CDR3 goes on 3 residues after the read ends, and that part is filled in from the germline J gene. The chain has TRBV14 and TRBJ2-2; 7 bases match TRBD2. Germline-derived CDR1 and CDR2 are SGHDN and FVKESK. With 4 bases clipped from V and 4 bases from J, the junction kept 9 bases outside the gene matches. The CDR3 loop spans 16 amino acids. The chain's CDR3 is CASSPYWRGSTGELFF. The sequenced CDR3 bases are TGTGCCAGCAGCCCGTACTGGCGGGGGTCCACCGGGGAG.

Note on this clone: Coverage ceases 3 residues before the CDR3 finishes, and the germline J gene fills in the end. The gene calls are TRBV20-1 and TRBJ1-6; 9 bases are a match to TRBD1. CDR1 is DFQATT and CDR2 is SNEGSKA in the germline V gene (reference sequence). J lost 1 base, V lost 5 bases, and 9 bases had no gene match. The CDR3 loop spans 17 amino acids. The sequenced CDR3 bases are TGCAGTGCTCATGATACAGGGGGCCGGTCCTATAATTCACCC. It codes for CSAHDTGGRSYNSP. The whole CDR3 sequence reads CSAHDTGGRSYNSPLHF.

Details on this clone: The read finishes 3 residues shy of the CDR3 end, and the germline J gene is used to complete it. The rearrangement joins TRBV18 to TRBJ1-5; TRBD1 agrees at 8 bases. The J segment lost 0 bases and the V segment lost 8 bases, leaving 6 bases of the junction unmatched. This CDR3 has 15 residues. Germline V gene lookup returns CDR1 KGHSH and CDR2 LQKENI. The CDR3 loop reads CASQKTGDSNQPQHF. CDR3 DNA, as far as it was read: TGTGCCAGCCAAAAGACAGGGGATAGCAATCAGCCC.

To note about this clone: A junction end diverges from the germline sequence, so it may reflect a read error. The DNA ends 3 residues before the CDR3 does, and the rest of the CDR3 is filled in from the germline J gene. The rearrangement joins TRBV13 to TRBJ2-2; TRBD1 is a possible D gene (6 bases). The CDR3 loop spans 16 amino acids. The germline V gene encodes CDR1 PRHDT and CDR2 FYEKMQ (reference sequence). The part of the CDR3 DNA that was read is TGTGCCAGCAGCATAGGGACACGCCTGAACACCGGGGAG. It specifies CASSIGTRLNTGE. The whole CDR3 protein is CASSIGTRLNTGELFF.

Concerning this clone: The observed sequence ends 3 residues before the CDR3 terminus, with the missing tail filled in from the germline J gene. V is TRBV19 and J is TRBJ1-2; 7 nucleotides align to TRBD1. Germline V gene sequence: CDR1 LNHDA, CDR2 SQIVND (reference sequence). CDR3 length: 13 amino acids. The CDR3 region is CASSITGDNDYTF. The CDR3 bases that were read are TGTGCCAGTAGTATAACAGGGGACAATGAC.

The covered CDR3 bases are TGTGCCAGCAGCTTGGCGCGGGGGGGCTACGAG. As protein: CASSLARGGYE. Given in full, the CDR3 is CASSLARGGYEQYF. V gene TRBV7-9 combines with J gene TRBJ2-7, with 9 bases fitting TRBD2. The read ends 3 residues shy of where the CDR3 ends; the end is completed using the germline J gene. J was trimmed by 3 bases and V by 3 bases; bases with no gene match: 3. The CDR3 sequence is 14 residues long. CDR1 SEHNR and CDR2 FQNEAQ come from the germline V gene (reference sequence).

As for this clone: Read data end 3 residues before the CDR3 end; the end is taken from the germline J gene. This sequence joins TRBV5-6 and TRBJ1-3; no definite D call. V was pared by 4 bases and J by 2 bases, with 10 bases between. This CDR3 spans 14 amino acids. In germline, CDR1 is SGHDT, CDR2 YYEEEE. The chain's CDR3 is CASSMEGPGNTIYF. CDR3 DNA (partial): TGTGCCAGCAGCATGGAAGGGCCTGGAAACACC.

With regard to this clone: The read halts 3 residues ahead of the CDR3 end, with the missing end drawn from the germline J gene. The V and J genes are TRBV23-1 and TRBJ2-3; possibly TRBD1 or TRBD2 for D (5 bases each). TRBV23-1 is an open reading frame, and its role is uncertain. The length of the CDR3 is 14 residues. The CDR3 sequence is CASSLNRRQETQYF. The part of the CDR3 DNA that was read is TGCGCCAGCAGTCTTAACAGGAGGCAAGAGACG.

The CDR3 loop reads CASSLTPGQGARGYTF. The CDR3 bases that were read are TGCGCCAGCAGCTTGACACCGGGACAGGGGGCGCGAGGC. V gene TRBV5-1 combines with J gene TRBJ1-2; 12 nucleotides align to TRBD1. The CDR3 is cut off 3 residues early in the read; its end comes from the germline J gene. CDR3 length: 16 amino acids. The V gene's germline CDR1 is SGHRS and CDR2 YFSETQ.

Details on this clone: Germline is not matched at one junction end, which may reflect a read error. The sequenced fragment ends 3 residues before the CDR3 boundary, so the rest is inferred from the germline J gene. The chain employs TRBV7-7 and TRBJ2-1; 7 nucleotides line up with TRBD2. The germline V gene has CDR1 SSHAT and CDR2 FNYEAQ (reference sequence). The CDR3 length is 13 residues. CDR3 region: CASSLSAGDEQFF. CDR3 DNA (partial): TGTGCTAGCAGCTTATCTGCGGGGGATGAG.